These 10 T cell receptor beta chains originate from one sample sequenced in a study of cytomegalovirus exposure and HLA in healthy donors. Researchers ran the PCR with 60 Vbeta and 13 Jbeta primers. The protocol was immunoSEQ multiplex PCR, while the TCRdb copy is restricted to in-frame clones and leaves out a portion. The top ten clones hold around 2.9% of a sample with about 130,000 clones, roughly 70% of them seen once. The sample consisted of PBMCs. All receptors derive from a man younger than 45 in good health and CMV-seronegative.

The chain links TRBV29-1 to TRBJ1-4; tentatively, D is TRBD1 (5 bases). Trimming pared 0 bases from V and 8 bases from J, leaving 13 bases between. CDR3 length: 14 amino acids. Germline V gives CDR1 SQVTM, CDR2 ANQGSEA. The CDR3 nucleotides are TGCAGCGTTGAAGATCGTAGGGGTGGGGAAAAACTGTTTTTT. Its protein product is CSVEDRRGGEKLFF.

The chain links TRBV11-3 to TRBJ2-1, with 8 nucleotides matching TRBD2. Germline CDR1 SGHNT, CDR2 YENEEA. Germline trimming cut 0 bases from V and 8 bases from J; bases unmatched to any gene: 9. The CDR3 loop spans 16 amino acids. Written as DNA, the CDR3 is TGTGCCAGCAGCTTAGATGGTAGCGGGGCCTGGGATGAGCAGTTCTTC. This gives the protein CASSLDGSGAWDEQFF.

In its sample, this clone was seen a few times. The V call is TRBV19, the J call TRBJ1-5, with D maybe TRBD1 (6 bases). V was clipped by 5 bases and J by 5 bases, with 22 bases between them. Germline loops: CDR1 LNHDA, CDR2 SQIVND (reference sequence). The CDR3 runs to 17 residues. CDR3 sequence reads: CASSARDILTPDQPQHF. The CDR3 nucleotides are TGTGCCAGTAGTGCCCGGGACATTCTTACCCCCGATCAGCCCCAGCATTTT.

The CDR3 loop reads CASSELAANQETQYF. For the CDR3, the DNA is TGTGCCAGCAGCGAGCTAGCGGCCAACCAAGAGACCCAGTACTTC. The rearrangement joins TRBV9 to TRBJ2-5, with TRBD2 matching over 7 bases. V gave up 3 bases and J gave up 0 bases; unmatched junction bases: 5. The CDR3 is 15 amino acids. Germline V CDR1 and CDR2: SGDLS, YYNGEE. The full variable domain, completed using reference TRBV9 and TRBJ2-5, is DSGVTQTPKHLITATGQRVTLRCSPRSGDLSVYWYQQSLDQGLQFLIQYYNGEERAKGNILERFSAQQFPDLHSELNLSSLELGDSALYFCASSELAANQETQYFGPGTRLLVL.

This clone was detected only a few times. V and J are TRBV30 and TRBJ2-5; 10 positions match TRBD2. V gave up 6 bases and J gave up 5 bases; unmatched junction bases: 3. CDR1 and CDR2 from the germline V gene are GTSNPN and SVGIG (reference sequence). This CDR3 is built from 12 residues. The DNA for the CDR3 is TGTGCCTGCAGCGGGGGGGAGGAGACCCAGTACTTC. Protein product: CACSGGEETQYF.

The CDR3 DNA reads TGTGCCAGCAGCTTAGGGCGGGGCACTGAAGCTTTCTTT. Its translation: CASSLGRGTEAFF. V usage is TRBV11-2 and J usage is TRBJ1-1; D is undetermined. The ends were cut back, 1 base at V and 4 bases at J, with 7 bases in the middle. This CDR3 region has 13 residues. Germline loops: CDR1 SGHAT, CDR2 FQNNGV.

The V gene is TRBV27, the J gene TRBJ2-3; D is perhaps TRBD1 (5 bases). There are 14 residues in the CDR3. V was clipped by 3 bases and J by 0 bases, with 7 bases between them. The germline V gene has CDR1 MNHEY and CDR2 SMNVEV (reference sequence). The CDR3: CASSFGASTDTQYF. The CDR3 nucleotides are TGTGCCAGCAGTTTTGGGGCTAGCACAGATACGCAGTATTTT.

On this clone itself: One junction end disagrees with the germline gene, perhaps due to a read error. CDR3 amino acids: CAWTSGGAYNEKFF. In nucleotides, the CDR3 is TGTGCCTGGACCTCAGGGGGCGCCTACAATGAGAAGTTCTTC. The gene calls are TRBV30 and TRBJ2-1, with TRBD1 matching over 8 bases. The CDR3 runs 14 residues. From germline, CDR1 is GTSNPN and CDR2 SVGIG (reference sequence).

This chain uses TRBV18 with TRBJ2-1; a possible D gene is TRBD2 (6 bases). The CDR3 contains 14 residues. Germline V gives CDR1 KGHSH, CDR2 LQKENI. Trimming pared 3 bases from V and 4 bases from J, leaving 10 bases between. DNA for the CDR3: TGTGCCAGCTCACCGCCGAGCGGGTACAATGAGCAGTTCTTC. Amino acid sequence: CASSPPSGYNEQFF. Drawing the rest from reference TRBV18 and TRBJ2-1, the complete variable domain is NAGVMQNPRHLVRRRGQEARLRCSPMKGHSHVYWYRQLPEEGLKFMVYLQKENIIDESGMPKERFSAEFPKEGPSILRIQQVVRGDSAAYFCASSPPSGYNEQFFGPGTRLTVL.

The rearrangement uses TRBV5-8 and TRBJ1-1; weak D call: TRBD1 (5 bases). The V and J ends lost 1 base and 1 base respectively, with 5 bases between them. The CDR3 has 13 amino acids. The germline CDR1 and CDR2 sequences are SGHTS and YDEGEE. The CDR3 is CASSLTGNTEAFF. CDR3 coding DNA: TGTGCCAGCAGCTTGACAGGGAACACTGAAGCTTTCTTT.